The 10 T cell receptor beta chains listed next were all sequenced from one sample in a study of response to subunit inactivated influenza vaccine. A single record per CDR3 protein comes from TCRdb applying MiXCR to the RT-PCR reads. The sample shows 630,000 or so distinct CDR3 sequences, less than 20% of them seen only once. Specimen: PBMCs from blood, collected 12 days after vaccination. All receptors come from a man aged 50 or older who received an inactivated influenza vaccine.

The V gene is TRBV12-3 or TRBV12-4, the J gene TRBJ2-1; D is possibly TRBD2 (5 bases). This CDR3 has 18 residues. Trimming shortened V by 3 bases and J by 0 bases, and 18 bases separated the two germline ends. CDR3 coding DNA: TGTGCCAGCAGTTTCCCGCGCGGGCGGTCGAGCTCCTACAATGAGCAGTTCTTC. Protein: CASSFPRGRSSSYNEQFF.

This clonotype has more than one count but fewer than ten. The chain has TRBV5-1 and TRBJ2-2, with D unresolved. The germline CDR1 and CDR2 sequences are SGHRS and YFSETQ. There are 14 residues in the CDR3. Trimming took 3 bases from V and 3 from J, leaving 9 bases between them. The CDR3, as DNA: TGCGCCAGCAGCTGGACCGTCGACACCGGGGAGCTGTTTTTT. This gives the protein CASSWTVDTGELFF.

The V gene is TRBV29-1, the J gene TRBJ2-7, with 9 bases identical to TRBD1. In germline, CDR1 is SQVTM, CDR2 ANQGSEA. The CDR3 has 12 amino acids. V lost 4 bases to trimming and J lost 7 bases; unmatched junction nucleotides: 5. The CDR3 DNA is TGCAGCGTTGGAGGACAGGGGCGGGAGCAGTACTTC. It codes for CSVGGQGREQYF.

In its sample, this clonotype was seen a few times. The chain employs TRBV29-1 and TRBJ2-7, with D perhaps TRBD2 (6 bases). The germline CDR1 and CDR2 sequences are SQVTM and ANQGSEA. Between the trimmed V and J ends, which lost 4 bases and 4 bases, there was a span of 17 bases. This CDR3 contains 14 residues. CDR3 in DNA: TGCAGCGTTGTCTTGGGGTCCGCGGGGTACGAGCAGTACTTC. This sequence encodes CSVVLGSAGYEQYF.

This clonotype occurred a few times. The junction departs from germline at one end; a sequencing error may be responsible. The chain joins TRBV20-1 to TRBJ2-5; 8 positions match TRBD2. Germline loops: CDR1 DFQATT, CDR2 SNEGSKA (reference sequence). This CDR3 is built from 9 residues. The CDR3 nucleotides are TGCAGTGCTAAAGGTCTAGCGGGCTTC. Its translation is CSAKGLAGF.

This clonotype was detected many times. The rearrangement uses TRBV27 and TRBJ2-7; TRBD2 matches at 7 bases. Per germline, CDR1 MNHEY and CDR2 SMNVEV (reference sequence). J gave up 0 bases and V 3 bases, and 2 bases lay outside the gene matches. CDR3 size: 14 residues. The CDR3 nucleotides read TGTGCCAGCAGTTTTCTAGCGGACTCCTACGAGCAGTACTTC. Amino acids: CASSFLADSYEQYF.

This clonotype has only a few counts. The rearrangement joins TRBV15 to TRBJ2-7; either TRBD1 or TRBD2 may supply D (5 bases each). V was trimmed by 5 bases and J by 3 bases, leaving 5 bases between them. The CDR3 has 11 residues. CDR1 and CDR2 (germline): LNHNV, YYDKDF (reference sequence). The CDR3 DNA follows: TGTGCCACCAGCGGGGGCTACGAGCAGTACTTC. Its translation: CATSGGYEQYF. The variable domain in full, completed from reference TRBV15 and TRBJ2-7, reads DAMVIQNPRYQVTQFGKPVTLSCSQTLNHNVMYWYQQKSSQAPKLLFHYYDKDFNNEADTPDNFQSRRPNTSFCFLDIRSPGLGDTAMYLCATSGGYEQYFGPGTRLTVT.

This clonotype was seen many times. The genes are TRBV15 and TRBJ2-1, with 7 bases matching TRBD2. The V gene end was trimmed by 0 bases and the J gene end by 6 bases; junction bases not matched to a gene: 5. The CDR3 runs 15 residues. Germline loops: CDR1 LNHNV, CDR2 YYDKDF (reference sequence). CDR3 nucleotides: TGTGCCACCAGCAGAGATGATGAGCGGGGCAATGAGCAGTTCTTC. The encoded protein is CATSRDDERGNEQFF. Filled out from reference TRBV15 and TRBJ2-1, the complete variable domain reads DAMVIQNPRYQVTQFGKPVTLSCSQTLNHNVMYWYQQKSSQAPKLLFHYYDKDFNNEADTPDNFQSRRPNTSFCFLDIRSPGLGDTAMYLCATSRDDERGNEQFFGPGTRLTVL.

In nucleotides, the CDR3 is TGTGCCAGCAGTCTCTCCGACAGGGTGCTCAACGAGCAGTACTTC. This codes for CASSLSDRVLNEQYF. The rearrangement uses TRBV28 and TRBJ2-7; the match to TRBD1 covers 7 bases. CDR1 and CDR2 from the germline V gene are MDHEN and SYDVKM. The CDR3 runs to 15 residues. V shed 5 bases and J 5 bases; nucleotides not matched to a gene: 12.

This clonotype was seen more than once but under ten times. The chain couples TRBV7-9 to TRBJ2-1, with D possibly TRBD2 on 5 matching bases. V lost 2 bases, J lost 9 bases, and 8 bases lay in between. The CDR3 length is 12 residues. Germline V gene lookup returns CDR1 SEHNR and CDR2 FQNEAQ (reference sequence). Here the CDR3 reads CASSLRTPEQFF. The CDR3 DNA reads as TGTGCCAGCAGCTTAAGGACTCCTGAGCAGTTCTTC.